A selection of T cell receptor beta chains follows, all from one sample in a study of blood T cell repertoires in COVID-19. The assay was immunoSEQ multiplex PCR, and TCRdb's table has in-frame clones only and misses some. The sample comprises about 63,000 clones, about 80% of which are singletons, and 50% rests with the top ten. Sequences were obtained from peripheral blood. These receptors came from a woman at least 80 years old with acute or convalescent COVID-19. CDR3s include the opening cysteine and the closing phenylalanine or tryptophan. Fields, in order: CDR3 protein, CDR3 DNA, J gene, V gene, clone size, D gene. D genes are given only for firm matches. Expanded clones get a size class; other rows say once, few or many, or leave the size out.

cdr3_aa: CASSQAPTSGNTIYF
cdr3_nt: TGTGCCAGCAGCCAGGCACCAACCTCTGGAAACACCATATATTTT
j_call: TRBJ1-3
v_call: TRBV5-6
clone_size: NA
d_call: NA

cdr3_aa: CASSQIPRDVAGVNEQFF
cdr3_nt: TGTGCCAGCAGCCAGATCCCAAGGGACGTAGCGGGGGTGAATGAGCAGTTCTTC
j_call: TRBJ2-1
v_call: TRBV3-1/TRBV3-2
clone_size: NA
d_call: TRBD2

cdr3_aa: CASTTDRDEQYF
cdr3_nt: TGCGCCAGCACCACCGACAGAGACGAGCAGTACTTC
j_call: TRBJ2-7
v_call: TRBV5-1
clone_size: NA
d_call: NA

cdr3_aa: CASSLVGGSDNYGYTF
cdr3_nt: TGCGCCAGCAGCTTGGTTGGGGGGTCTGATAACTATGGCTACACCTTC
j_call: TRBJ1-2
v_call: TRBV5-1
clone_size: NA
d_call: NA

cdr3_aa: CATPGPRGRGLGYTF
cdr3_nt: TGTGCCACCCCGGGTCCGCGGGGCCGAGGACTTGGCTACACCTTC
j_call: TRBJ1-2
v_call: TRBV19
clone_size: NA
d_call: NA

cdr3_aa: CASSPGSPYEQYF
cdr3_nt: TGTGCCAGCAGCCCCGGGTCCCCGTACGAGCAGTACTTC
j_call: TRBJ2-7
v_call: TRBV9
clone_size: NA
d_call: NA

cdr3_aa: CAWSAAVRGELFF
cdr3_nt: TGTGCCTGGAGTGCCGCGGTGAGGGGGGAGCTGTTTTTT
j_call: TRBJ2-2
v_call: TRBV30
clone_size: once
d_call: NA

cdr3_aa: CASSGTSGSVDNEQFF
cdr3_nt: TGTGCCAGCAGTGGAACTAGCGGGAGTGTCGACAATGAGCAGTTCTTC
j_call: TRBJ2-1
v_call: TRBV6-1
clone_size: NA
d_call: TRBD2

cdr3_aa: CASSLAFGGSGANVLTF
cdr3_nt: TGCGCCAGCAGCTTGGCATTTGGGGGCTCGGGGGCCAACGTCCTGACTTTC
j_call: TRBJ2-6
v_call: TRBV5-1
clone_size: NA
d_call: NA

cdr3_aa: CASSQTSSSEGTQYF
cdr3_nt: TGTGCCAGCAGCCAAACTAGCTCCTCAGAGGGGACCCAGTACTTC
j_call: TRBJ2-5
v_call: TRBV11-2
clone_size: NA
d_call: NA

cdr3_aa: CASSSRFSGNTIYF
cdr3_nt: TGTGCCAGCAGCTCCCGTTTCTCTGGAAACACCATATATTTT
j_call: TRBJ1-3
v_call: TRBV5-8
clone_size: NA
d_call: NA

cdr3_aa: CASSFRASSYNSPLHF
cdr3_nt: TGTGCCAGCAGCTTCAGGGCGAGCTCCTATAATTCACCCCTCCACTTT
j_call: TRBJ1-6
v_call: TRBV5-6
clone_size: NA
d_call: NA

cdr3_aa: CASTSPTGGSYEQYF
cdr3_nt: TGTGCCAGCACCTCTCCGACAGGGGGCTCCTACGAGCAGTACTTC
j_call: TRBJ2-7
v_call: TRBV27
clone_size: NA
d_call: TRBD1

cdr3_aa: CAPMGTSGRMGNEQFF
cdr3_nt: TGTGCCCCCATGGGGACTAGCGGGAGGATGGGGAATGAGCAGTTCTTC
j_call: TRBJ2-1
v_call: TRBV2
clone_size: NA
d_call: TRBD2

cdr3_aa: CASSPGTDTQYF
cdr3_nt: TGTGCCAGCAGTCCGGGCACAGATACGCAGTATTTT
j_call: TRBJ2-3
v_call: TRBV27
clone_size: NA
d_call: NA

cdr3_aa: CASSPILDSRGLNSPLHF
cdr3_nt: TGTGCCAGCAGCCCGATACTGGACAGTCGAGGCCTAAATTCACCCCTCCACTTT
j_call: TRBJ1-6
v_call: TRBV7-9
clone_size: few
d_call: NA

cdr3_aa: CASSRGRVSDTQYF
cdr3_nt: TGTGCCAGCAGCCGCGGGAGGGTCTCAGATACGCAGTATTTT
j_call: TRBJ2-3
v_call: TRBV27
clone_size: NA
d_call: TRBD2

cdr3_aa: CASRGRSGDNQPQHF
cdr3_nt: TGTGCCAGTAGAGGACGTTCAGGGGACAATCAGCCCCAGCATTTT
j_call: TRBJ1-5
v_call: TRBV19
clone_size: NA
d_call: NA

cdr3_aa: CASSPLNRGNTQYF
cdr3_nt: TGTGCCAGCAGCCCCCTAAACCGGGGGAATACGCAGTATTTT
j_call: TRBJ2-3
v_call: TRBV6-5
clone_size: once
d_call: NA

cdr3_aa: CASRPRRGDLYGYTF
cdr3_nt: TGTGCCAGTAGACCCCGGAGGGGTGATCTTTATGGCTACACCTTC
j_call: TRBJ1-2
v_call: TRBV19
clone_size: NA
d_call: NA

cdr3_aa: CASSSGVEGADTQYF
cdr3_nt: TGTGCCAGCAGTTCAGGGGTCGAAGGGGCAGATACGCAGTATTTT
j_call: TRBJ2-3
v_call: TRBV28
clone_size: NA
d_call: NA

cdr3_aa: CASLPPEAGANVLTF
cdr3_nt: TGTGCCAGCCTCCCCCCCGAGGCTGGGGCCAACGTCCTGACTTTC
j_call: TRBJ2-6
v_call: TRBV19
clone_size: once
d_call: NA

cdr3_aa: CSSSGAGGPGETQYF
cdr3_nt: TGCTCCTCCTCGGGAGCGGGAGGGCCCGGGGAGACCCAGTACTTC
j_call: TRBJ2-5
v_call: TRBV5-1
clone_size: NA
d_call: TRBD2

cdr3_aa: CASSAPGDRGHNEQFF
cdr3_nt: TGTGCCAGCAGCGCACCGGGGGACAGGGGGCACAATGAGCAGTTCTTC
j_call: TRBJ2-1
v_call: TRBV5-6
clone_size: NA
d_call: TRBD1

cdr3_aa: CASSTWLAGAGELFF
cdr3_nt: TGTGCCAGCAGTACATGGCTAGCGGGAGCCGGGGAGCTGTTTTTT
j_call: TRBJ2-2
v_call: TRBV6-5
clone_size: NA
d_call: TRBD2

cdr3_aa: CASNGRQNPPYEQYF
cdr3_nt: TGTGCCAGCAATGGACGACAGAATCCCCCCTACGAGCAGTACTTC
j_call: TRBJ2-7
v_call: TRBV2
clone_size: many
d_call: NA

cdr3_aa: CASSRRDTQYF
cdr3_nt: TGTGCCAGCAGTCGGAGGGATACGCAGTATTTT
j_call: TRBJ2-3
v_call: TRBV28
clone_size: few
d_call: NA

cdr3_aa: CASSLGRPSYNEQFF
cdr3_nt: TGTGCCAGCAGTTTAGGGCGACCGTCCTACAATGAGCAGTTCTTC
j_call: TRBJ2-1
v_call: TRBV27
clone_size: NA
d_call: NA

cdr3_aa: CASSFEGGQPQHF
cdr3_nt: TGTGCCAGCAGCTTTGAAGGGGGTCAGCCCCAGCATTTT
j_call: TRBJ1-5
v_call: TRBV7-9
clone_size: NA
d_call: NA

cdr3_aa: CASSPKTGYGYTF
cdr3_nt: TGTGCCAGCAGCCCTAAGACAGGGTATGGCTACACCTTC
j_call: TRBJ1-2
v_call: TRBV3-1/TRBV3-2
clone_size: NA
d_call: TRBD1

cdr3_aa: CASSFLTSRETQYF
cdr3_nt: TGTGCCAGCAGCTTTTTAACTAGCAGAGAGACCCAGTACTTC
j_call: TRBJ2-5
v_call: TRBV5-4
clone_size: NA
d_call: NA

cdr3_aa: CASSPTGVRDTQYF
cdr3_nt: TGTGCCAGCAGTCCGACAGGGGTGAGAGATACGCAGTATTTT
j_call: TRBJ2-3
v_call: TRBV28
clone_size: NA
d_call: TRBD1

cdr3_aa: CASKGGPNTGELFF
cdr3_nt: TGTGCCAGCAAGGGGGGGCCGAACACCGGGGAGCTGTTTTTT
j_call: TRBJ2-2
v_call: TRBV7-6
clone_size: NA
d_call: NA

cdr3_aa: CASSSIGTGFNTDTQYF
cdr3_nt: TGTGCCAGTAGCTCAATCGGGACAGGGTTCAACACAGATACGCAGTATTTT
j_call: TRBJ2-3
v_call: TRBV19
clone_size: NA
d_call: TRBD1

cdr3_aa: CASSQQSSNSPLHF
cdr3_nt: TGTGCCAGCAGCCAACAGAGCTCAAATTCACCCCTCCACTTT
j_call: TRBJ1-6
v_call: TRBV7-6
clone_size: few
d_call: NA

cdr3_aa: CASSLFGLAGVSYF
cdr3_nt: TGTGCCAGCAGCTTATTTGGACTAGCGGGAGTATCATACTTC
j_call: TRBJ2-7
v_call: TRBV11-2
clone_size: few
d_call: TRBD2

cdr3_aa: CASSSLGVEQFF
cdr3_nt: TGTGCCAGCAGCTCTCTAGGCGTTGAGCAGTTCTTC
j_call: TRBJ2-1
v_call: TRBV7-2
clone_size: many
d_call: NA

cdr3_aa: CASSRKDGDYEQYF
cdr3_nt: TGTGCCAGCAGCCGAAAGGACGGGGACTACGAGCAGTACTTC
j_call: TRBJ2-7
v_call: TRBV5-4
clone_size: NA
d_call: NA

cdr3_aa: CASSPSGIPRSGELFF
cdr3_nt: TGTGCCAGCTCTCCTTCCGGGATCCCGCGAAGCGGGGAGCTGTTTTTT
j_call: TRBJ2-2
v_call: TRBV18
clone_size: NA
d_call: NA

cdr3_aa: CASSVEGQGSSYGYTF
cdr3_nt: TGTGCCAGTAGTGTGGAAGGACAGGGGTCCAGCTATGGCTACACCTTC
j_call: TRBJ1-2
v_call: TRBV19
clone_size: NA
d_call: TRBD1

cdr3_aa: CATSRDRVRDQPQHF
cdr3_nt: TGTGCCACCAGCAGGGACAGGGTGAGGGATCAGCCCCAGCATTTT
j_call: TRBJ1-5
v_call: TRBV15
clone_size: NA
d_call: TRBD1